The clone carrying this T cell receptor (beta chain) has a handful of counts. Its antigen is as yet unknown. The junction and the germline gene differ at one end; a read error may be behind it. Amplified regions were TCR beta CDR3 sequences from RNA transcripts. TCR CDR3 underwent first-round RT-PCR with the HTBI primer set. MiXCR, applied by TCRdb to the multiplex PCR reads, yields one record per CDR3 protein. The table has around 700,000 distinct CDR3 sequences, around a third seen once. Germline V lookup: CDR1 SGHKS, CDR2 YYEKEE (reference sequence). The CDR3 is made up of 16 amino acids. The data were obtained in a study of T cells in Graves' hyperthyroidism and ophthalmopathy. Study-level information: Peripheral blood collection took place at initial diagnosis, before any treatment.

Whole-study findings and limits: Most clonotypes expanded in thyroid above 0.001 were likewise present in blood.

Sequencing was carried out using blood. V and J are TRBV5-5 and TRBJ2-7; 8 bases are shared with TRBD1. This TCR was sampled from a woman in her 40s with Graves' hyperthyroidism. The CDR3 DNA reads as TGCGCCAGCAGCCAAGTGGTCGGGACAGGTTCCTACGAGCAGTACTTC. Translated, it gives CASSQVVGTGSYEQYF.